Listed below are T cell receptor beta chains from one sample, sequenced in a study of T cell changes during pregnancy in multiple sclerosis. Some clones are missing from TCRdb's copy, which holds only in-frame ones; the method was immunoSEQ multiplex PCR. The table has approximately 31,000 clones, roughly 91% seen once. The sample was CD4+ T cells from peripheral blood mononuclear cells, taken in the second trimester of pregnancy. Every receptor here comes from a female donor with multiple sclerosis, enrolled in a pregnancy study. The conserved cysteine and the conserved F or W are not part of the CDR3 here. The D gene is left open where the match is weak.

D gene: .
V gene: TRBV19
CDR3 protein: ASSISTSNNEQF

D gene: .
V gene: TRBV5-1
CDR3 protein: ASSLDSGKIDTQY

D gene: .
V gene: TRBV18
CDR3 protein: ASSLNRLDSDTQY

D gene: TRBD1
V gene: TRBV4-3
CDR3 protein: ASRDRGDYGYT

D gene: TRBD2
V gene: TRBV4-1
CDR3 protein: ASSPLPGLAGVVGYEQY

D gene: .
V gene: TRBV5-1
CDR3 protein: ASSLGPSGVGGNQPQH

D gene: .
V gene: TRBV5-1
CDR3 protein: ASSPEPVGTQY

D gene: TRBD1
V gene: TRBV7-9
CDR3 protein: ASTRGTGGIPF

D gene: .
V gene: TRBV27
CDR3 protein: ASRTQGNGYT

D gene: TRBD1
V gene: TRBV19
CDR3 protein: ASSPLGTGIPQH

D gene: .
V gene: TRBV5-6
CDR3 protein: ASSWGGEAGNTIY

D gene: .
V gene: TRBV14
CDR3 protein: ASSQNRVSGNTIY

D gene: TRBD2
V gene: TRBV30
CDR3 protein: AWERPSGLSSYEQY

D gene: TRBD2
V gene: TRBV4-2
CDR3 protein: ASSQVRAGLAGVDEQF

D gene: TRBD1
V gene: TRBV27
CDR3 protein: ASSLLYWGTGGIETQY

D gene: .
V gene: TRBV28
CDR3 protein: ASSHGGTDTQY

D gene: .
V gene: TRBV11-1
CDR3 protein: ASSLALTRVNTEAF

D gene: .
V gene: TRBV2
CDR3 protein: ASSGEGGGTQY

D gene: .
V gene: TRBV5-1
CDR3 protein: ASSLVRGAEAF

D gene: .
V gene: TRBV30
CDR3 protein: ASTISRGTKNIQY

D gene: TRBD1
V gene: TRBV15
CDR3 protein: ATSRKTGAVGNTIY

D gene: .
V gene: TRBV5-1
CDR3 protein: ASAQGDYEQY

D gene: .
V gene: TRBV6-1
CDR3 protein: ASSEAAGSTLTQH

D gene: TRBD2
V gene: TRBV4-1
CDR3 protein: ASSQAGTSGANEQY

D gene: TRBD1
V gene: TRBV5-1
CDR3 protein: ASSLTGGSETQY

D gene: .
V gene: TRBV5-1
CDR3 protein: ASSSSQGPDTQY

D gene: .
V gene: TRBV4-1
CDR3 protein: ASSQSDSGNTIY

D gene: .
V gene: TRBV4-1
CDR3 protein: ASSQATGYSGNTIY

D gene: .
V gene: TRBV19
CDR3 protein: ASKVGGNQPQH

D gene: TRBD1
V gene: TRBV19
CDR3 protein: ASSSPPGQGANQPQH

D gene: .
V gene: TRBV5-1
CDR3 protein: ASSLTASIVNEQY

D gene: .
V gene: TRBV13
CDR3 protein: ASSRDTNSGNTIY

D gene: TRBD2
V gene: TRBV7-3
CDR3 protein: ASSLIGTSDDTEQF

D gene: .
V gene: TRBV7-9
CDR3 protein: ASSSKLVTRHEQF

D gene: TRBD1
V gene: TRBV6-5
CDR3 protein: ASRSDRGPYEQY

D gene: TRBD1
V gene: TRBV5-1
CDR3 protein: ASSLTGAYEQY

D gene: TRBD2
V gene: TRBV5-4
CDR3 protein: ASSTGGRSTAYNEQF

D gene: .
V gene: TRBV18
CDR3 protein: ASSPWSIEREQY

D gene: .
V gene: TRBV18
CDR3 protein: ASSPRLINTEAF

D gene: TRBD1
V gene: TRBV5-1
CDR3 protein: ASSLNRGSYEQY

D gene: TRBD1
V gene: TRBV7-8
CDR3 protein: ASSLVGTGGISAKNIQY

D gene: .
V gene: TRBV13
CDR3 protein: ASSLGTPGETQY

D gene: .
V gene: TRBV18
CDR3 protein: ASSPPTRGVGQY

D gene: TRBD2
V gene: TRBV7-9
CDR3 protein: ASSFAMGGTYNEQF

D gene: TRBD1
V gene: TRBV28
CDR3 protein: ASSWTGTETQY

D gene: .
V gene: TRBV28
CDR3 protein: ASSAGTPEAF

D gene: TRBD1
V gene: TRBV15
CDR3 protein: ATSRGDRGVWSNQPQH

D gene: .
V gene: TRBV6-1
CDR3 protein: ASSGGLWTNEKLF

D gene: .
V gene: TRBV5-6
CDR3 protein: ASSSPSRAQGYT

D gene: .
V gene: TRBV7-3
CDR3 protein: ASSLTGGTDTQY

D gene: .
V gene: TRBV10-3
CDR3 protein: AISNQVPYNEQF

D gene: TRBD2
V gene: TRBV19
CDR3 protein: ASSTWYGGLAGIVHEQF

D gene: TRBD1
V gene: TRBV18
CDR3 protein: ASSRDRDEQY

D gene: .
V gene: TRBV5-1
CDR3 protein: ASSLVGGVYEQY

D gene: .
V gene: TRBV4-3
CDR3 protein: ASSQATGGGETQY

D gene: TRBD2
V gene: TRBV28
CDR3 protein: ASRPTGLAGGGAKNIQY

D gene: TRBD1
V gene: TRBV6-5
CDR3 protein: ASRSDRSSYNEQF

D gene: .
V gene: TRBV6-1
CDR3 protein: ASRGVGRGEAGTGELF

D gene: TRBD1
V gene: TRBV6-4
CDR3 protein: ASSDSAGTGGADTQY